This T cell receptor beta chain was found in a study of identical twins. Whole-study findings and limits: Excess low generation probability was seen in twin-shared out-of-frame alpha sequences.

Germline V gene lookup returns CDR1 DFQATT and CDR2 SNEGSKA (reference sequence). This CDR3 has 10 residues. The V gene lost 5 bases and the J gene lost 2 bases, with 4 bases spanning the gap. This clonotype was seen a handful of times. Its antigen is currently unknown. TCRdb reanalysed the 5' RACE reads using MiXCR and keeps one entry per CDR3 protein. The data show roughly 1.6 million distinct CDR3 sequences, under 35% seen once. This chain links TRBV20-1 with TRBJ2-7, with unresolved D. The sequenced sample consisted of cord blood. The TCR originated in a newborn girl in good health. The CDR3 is CSAHPYEQYF. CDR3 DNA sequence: TGCAGTGCTCATCCCTACGAGCAGTACTTC.